The 25 T cell receptor beta chains reported below all come from one sample, sequenced in a study of B cell selection in AIRE deficiency. Clones were sequenced by immunoSEQ multiplex PCR, and TCRdb holds only the in-frame ones, with some missing. The sample lists 15,000 or so clones, under 95% occurring once. Regulatory T cells were sorted as CD4+CD25hiCD127low/negative. Sequencing was performed on Tregs sorted from PBMCs. The receptor source for this set is a human donor with AIRE deficiency.

This chain connects TRBV28 to TRBJ2-6; 7 bases are shared with TRBD1. Germline CDR1 reads MDHEN; CDR2 reads SYDVKM. The CDR3 is 16 amino acids. The V segment lost 6 bases and the J segment 0 bases; nucleotides outside the gene matches: 5. This CDR3 is CASRLTGLSGANVLTF. CDR3 nucleotide sequence: TGTGCCAGCAGACTGACAGGGCTCTCTGGGGCCAACGTCCTGACTTTC.

V is TRBV7-2 and J is TRBJ1-3; TRBD1 aligns across 9 bases. This CDR3 comprises 19 residues. Germline assignment: CDR1 SGHTA and CDR2 FQGNSA. Trimming removed 0 bases from V and 2 bases from J; junction bases left unmatched: 11. For the CDR3, the DNA is TGTGCCAGCAGCTTAGCCGGGACAGGGTTCGTTTCAGCTGGAAACACCATATATTTT. This gives the protein CASSLAGTGFVSAGNTIYF.

The J gene is TRBJ2-1, the V gene TRBV7-3; 9 nucleotides line up with TRBD2. CDR1 and CDR2 (germline): SGHTA, FQGTGA. This CDR3 contains 17 residues. The trim removed 1 base at V and 0 bases at J, leaving 4 bases unmatched. The CDR3 coding sequence is TGTGCCAGCAGCTTAAGCGGGAGGGCCTCCTCCTACAATGAGCAGTTCTTC. Its protein product is CASSLSGRASSYNEQFF.

The V and J genes are TRBV5-1 and TRBJ2-1; D may match TRBD1 or TRBD2 (6 bases each). Per the germline V gene, CDR1 is SGHRS and CDR2 is YFSETQ. This CDR3 spans 14 amino acids. The V and J ends lost 4 bases and 9 bases respectively, with 17 bases between them. CDR3 in amino acids: CASSALGGNGEQFF. The DNA of the CDR3 is TGCGCCAGCAGCGCATTAGGGGGGAACGGTGAGCAGTTCTTC.

The genes are TRBV7-2 and TRBJ2-5; D is ambiguous. Near its end, the DNA agrees better with TRBJ2-7, so the J call may be wrong. There are 14 residues in the CDR3. CDR1 and CDR2 from the germline V gene are SGHTA and FQGNSA. The CDR3 reads CASSQPQTWDEQYF. The CDR3 DNA reads TGTGCCAGCAGCCAACCCCAGACGTGGGACGAGCAGTACTTC.

The chain has TRBV27 and TRBJ2-2; no definite D call. Germline CDR1 is MNHEY and CDR2 is SMNVEV (reference sequence). This CDR3 is built from 13 residues. With 3 bases removed from V and 2 bases from J, the gap between germline ends came to 4 bases. In DNA form, the CDR3 reads TGTGCCAGCAGTTTCATTAACACCGGGGAGCTGTTTTTT. It codes for CASSFINTGELFF.

This sequence joins TRBV5-8 and TRBJ1-1; possible D gene TRBD1, 5 bases. The V gene lost 3 bases and the J gene lost 3 bases, with 9 bases spanning the gap. The CDR3 covers 13 residues. Per the germline V gene, CDR1 is SGHTS and CDR2 is YDEGEE. CDR3 sequence reads: CASSSGTHTEAFF. CDR3 nucleotide sequence: TGTGCCAGCAGCTCCGGGACCCACACTGAAGCTTTCTTT.

This clone came up once. The V gene is TRBV10-3, the J gene TRBJ1-2; the match to TRBD1 covers 7 bases. V gave up 6 bases and J gave up 6 bases; unmatched junction bases: 1. The CDR3 consists of 11 residues. Looked up from germline, CDR1 is ENHRY and CDR2 is SYGVKD. CDR3 sequence reads: CAIRTGNGYTF. In DNA, the CDR3 is TGTGCCATCAGGACAGGGAATGGCTACACCTTC.

This chain links TRBV2 with TRBJ1-5; TRBD1 aligns across 7 bases. This CDR3 is 13 amino acids long. Looked up from germline, CDR1 is SNHLY and CDR2 is FYNNEI. The J segment lost 0 bases and the V segment lost 8 bases, leaving 1 base of the junction unmatched. As DNA, the CDR3 is TGTGCCAGCGGGACAGATAGCAATCAGCCCCAGCATTTT. Translated: CASGTDSNQPQHF.

This clone was seen once. V usage is TRBV7-2 and J usage is TRBJ2-3; D is uncertain. Looked up from germline, CDR1 is SGHTA and CDR2 is FQGNSA. The CDR3 sequence is 14 residues long. The germline V and J ends were trimmed by 0 bases and 5 bases, with 9 bases remaining between them. The DNA of the CDR3 is TGTGCCAGCAGCTTAGCATCTGGTGGAGATACGCAGTATTTT. Translating gives CASSLASGGDTQYF.

J is TRBJ1-1 and V is TRBV27, with TRBD1 as a possible D gene (6 bases). V lost 2 bases to trimming and J lost 1 base, with 8 bases between them. Germline CDR1 and CDR2: MNHEY and SMNVEV (reference sequence). This CDR3 region has 14 residues. CDR3 nucleotides: TGTGCCAGCAGTTTACAGGGGTGGAACACTGAAGCTTTCTTT. Translation: CASSLQGWNTEAFF.

The V gene is TRBV7-9, the J gene TRBJ1-6; the D gene is possibly TRBD1 (5 bases). V dropped 5 bases and J dropped 5 bases, with 16 bases sitting between them. There are 16 residues in the CDR3. Germline V lookup: CDR1 SEHNR, CDR2 FQNEAQ (reference sequence). The CDR3 is CASSLGGIRDNSPLHF. The CDR3, as DNA: TGTGCCAGCAGCCTCGGGGGGATTAGGGATAATTCACCCCTCCACTTT.

J is TRBJ1-6 and V is TRBV28; possibly TRBD1 for D (5 bases). The CDR3 runs 18 residues. From germline, CDR1 is MDHEN and CDR2 SYDVKM. The germline V and J ends were trimmed by 4 bases and 5 bases, with 21 bases remaining between them. CDR3 coding DNA: TGTGCCAGCAGTTCCTTCGGGCCCCGTAAAGGGGATAATTCACCCCTCCACTTT. Protein: CASSSFGPRKGDNSPLHF.

This rearrangement joins TRBV28 to TRBJ1-4; tentatively, D is TRBD1 (5 bases). Trimming removed 5 bases from V and 2 bases from J, with 12 bases in between. Per the germline V gene, CDR1 is MDHEN and CDR2 is SYDVKM. The CDR3 is 15 amino acids. This CDR3 is CASSEPGRTNEKLFF. In DNA form, the CDR3 reads TGTGCCAGCAGTGAACCAGGGCGTACTAATGAAAAACTGTTTTTT. Together with reference TRBV28 and TRBJ1-4, the CDR3 gives the full variable domain: DVKVTQSSRYLVKRTGEKVFLECVQDMDHENMFWYRQDPGLGLRLIYFSYDVKMKEKGDIPEGYSVSREKKERFSLILESASTNQTSMYLCASSEPGRTNEKLFFGSGTQLSVL.

V usage is TRBV10-3 and J usage is TRBJ1-3; no clear D. Trimming removed 8 bases at V and 0 bases at J, with 11 bases between. Germline V gives CDR1 ENHRY, CDR2 SYGVKD. This CDR3 has 14 amino acids. The CDR3 sequence is CAIGDGSSGNTIYF. Here the CDR3 DNA reads TGTGCCATCGGCGACGGAAGCTCTGGAAACACCATATATTTT.

This chain links TRBV28 with TRBJ2-5; D might be TRBD2 (6 bases). Looked up from germline, CDR1 is MDHEN and CDR2 is SYDVKM. Trimming removed 5 bases at V and 5 bases at J, with 12 bases between. The CDR3 length is 13 residues. CDR3 sequence (DNA): TGTGCCAGCAGTATCGGTGGAGGGGAGACCCAGTACTTC. Translating it yields CASSIGGGETQYF.

The genes are TRBV5-6 and TRBJ2-7; TRBD1 matches 7 bases. Germline V gene data show CDR1 as SGHDT and CDR2 as YYEEEE. After removal of 4 bases from V and 3 bases from J, the junction contained 10 bases not matched to a gene. CDR3 length: 15 residues. CDR3 amino acids: CASSRQGALRYEQYF. For the CDR3, the DNA is TGTGCCAGCAGCAGACAGGGAGCCCTCCGCTACGAGCAGTACTTC.

This chain joins TRBV7-6 and TRBJ2-2; D not resolved. CDR1 SGHVS and CDR2 FNYEAQ come from the germline V gene. This CDR3 spans 13 amino acids. The V end was cut by 1 base, the J end by 5 bases, with 5 bases between. The DNA for the CDR3 is TGTGCCAGCAGCTTAGATCTAACCGGGGAGCTGTTTTTT. Protein sequence: CASSLDLTGELFF.

The V and J genes are TRBV6-5 and TRBJ1-5; the D is unclear. Looked up from germline, CDR1 is MNHEY and CDR2 is SVGAGI. CDR3 length equals 13 residues. V shed 2 bases and J shed 8 bases, with 10 bases lying between them. This CDR3 reads CASSYREQEPQHF. DNA for the CDR3: TGTGCCAGCAGTTACAGGGAGCAGGAGCCCCAGCATTTT.

The V and J genes are TRBV4-3 and TRBJ2-3, with D unresolved. The CDR3 has 16 amino acids. V gave up 4 bases and J gave up 2 bases, with 16 bases separating them. CDR1 and CDR2 from the germline V gene are LGHNA and YSLEER. The CDR3, as DNA: TGCGCCAGCAGCCGTCGTGCTCTTCCGAACACAGATACGCAGTATTTT. Translating it yields CASSRRALPNTDTQYF.

The CDR3 region is CASSSDLLAGGTDEQFF. The CDR3 nucleotides are TGTGCCAGCAGCTCAGACTTACTAGCGGGAGGAACCGATGAGCAGTTCTTC. V and J are TRBV7-3 and TRBJ2-1; TRBD2 aligns across 12 bases. After removal of 4 bases from V and 8 bases from J, the junction contained 12 bases not matched to a gene. The germline gives CDR1 SGHTA, CDR2 FQGTGA. CDR3 size: 17 residues.

The chain has TRBV6-1 and TRBJ1-2, with D perhaps matching TRBD1 (5 bases). Per germline, CDR1 MNHNS and CDR2 SASEGT. The V gene lost 2 bases and the J gene lost 4 bases, with 17 bases spanning the gap. This CDR3 contains 16 residues. CDR3 region: CASSEIGAGHLYGYTF. The CDR3, as DNA: TGTGCCAGCAGTGAAATTGGGGCAGGACACCTCTATGGCTACACCTTC.

As DNA, the CDR3 is TGTGCCAGTAGTATAAGAATCGACAGGTTCGCCTATGGCTACACCTTC. Translation: CASSIRIDRFAYGYTF. The V gene is TRBV19, the J gene TRBJ1-2; D may be TRBD1 (6 bases). This CDR3 spans 16 amino acids. With 2 bases removed from V and 4 bases from J, the gap between germline ends came to 17 bases. CDR1 is LNHDA and CDR2 is SQIVND in the germline V gene (reference sequence).

The chain has TRBV7-9 and TRBJ2-7, with TRBD2 matching 7 bases. Looked up from germline, CDR1 is SEHNR and CDR2 is FQNEAQ (reference sequence). The CDR3 runs 17 residues. After removal of 5 bases from V and 0 bases from J, the junction contained 13 bases not matched to a gene. The CDR3 region has the DNA TGTGCCAGCAGCCAAGAAAGTCTAGCGGTAAGCTCCTACGAGCAGTACTTC. Translation: CASSQESLAVSSYEQYF.

Points on this clone: This CDR3 is also generated by other DNA sequences in the sample. In nucleotides, the CDR3 is TGCAGCGTTGAAAGGGGGTCGAACACTGAAGCTTTCTTT. This gives the protein CSVERGSNTEAFF. The chain employs TRBV29-1 and TRBJ1-1; tentative D call: TRBD1 (6 bases). This CDR3 contains 13 residues. Trimming pared 2 bases from V and 1 base from J, leaving 8 bases between. In germline, CDR1 is SQVTM, CDR2 ANQGSEA.